This entry lists 15 T cell receptor beta chains sequenced from one sample in a study of identifying expanded T cells in peripheral blood. Assay used: immunoSEQ multiplex PCR; TCRdb lists only in-frame clones, some missing. The repertoire holds 50,000 to 65,000 clones, with around 83% as singletons. Sequences were obtained from blood. The receptors were sampled from a person between 18 and 75 years old in good health.

The chain combines TRBV5-1 with TRBJ1-5, with D tentatively TRBD1 (6 bases). The V end was cut by 2 bases, the J end by 6 bases, with 15 bases between. The germline gives CDR1 SGHRS, CDR2 YFSETQ. The CDR3 covers 15 residues. The CDR3 DNA reads as TGCGCCAGCAGCTTAGACGGCAAGGGGGGTCAGCCCCAGCATTTT. Translating gives CASSLDGKGGQPQHF.

In DNA, the CDR3 is TGTGCCAGCAGCTTAGTGGGGGAGAAGCAGTTCTTC. Translated: CASSLVGEKQFF. The chain joins TRBV7-9 to TRBJ2-1; D may be TRBD1 or TRBD2 (5 bases each). Germline CDR1 and CDR2: SEHNR and FQNEAQ (reference sequence). This CDR3 region has 12 residues. V lost 1 base and J 11 bases, leaving 9 bases between the germline ends.

The J gene is TRBJ2-3, the V gene TRBV19, with D unresolved. The V end lost 1 base, the J end lost 5 bases, and 10 bases lay between the germline ends. There are 14 residues in the CDR3. The V gene's germline CDR1 is LNHDA and CDR2 SQIVND (reference sequence). In DNA, the CDR3 is TGTGCCAGTAGTATAGTGGCCTTCAGAGATACGCAGTATTTT. Encoded protein: CASSIVAFRDTQYF.

V and J are TRBV10-3 and TRBJ1-1, with a possible D match to TRBD1 (5 bases). Trimming removed 6 bases at V and 1 base at J, with 12 bases between. The V gene's germline CDR1 is ENHRY and CDR2 SYGVKD. This CDR3 contains 14 residues. CDR3 residues: CAIRAPTENTEAFF. The CDR3 DNA follows: TGTGCCATCAGGGCTCCGACAGAGAACACTGAAGCTTTCTTT.

This clone was picked up one time. V usage is TRBV21-1 and J usage is TRBJ2-1; no check of the table's D call, TRBD2, against the DNA was made. TRBV21-1 is a documented pseudogene. The CDR3 has 17 residues. The CDR3 DNA reads TGTGCCAGCAGCAAAAGGACTAGCGGGAGTCTGATTCTTGAGCAGTTCTTC. As protein: CASSKRTSGSLILEQFF.

V and J are TRBV9 and TRBJ1-3, with D possibly TRBD1 on 5 matching bases. The V end lost 3 bases, the J end lost 0 bases, and 10 bases lay between the germline ends. The CDR3 is 15 amino acids. CDR1 SGDLS and CDR2 YYNGEE come from the germline V gene. CDR3: CASSEWGSSGNTIYF. The CDR3 DNA is TGTGCCAGCAGCGAGTGGGGGAGCTCTGGAAACACCATATATTTT.

The CDR3 DNA follows: TGTGCCAGTAGTACTTTAACAGATACGCAGTATTTT. It translates to CASSTLTDTQYF. The gene calls are TRBV19 and TRBJ2-3; D gene uncertain. CDR3 size: 12 residues. In germline, CDR1 is LNHDA, CDR2 SQIVND (reference sequence). Trimming shortened V by 4 bases and J by 3 bases, and 5 bases separated the two germline ends.

The chain recombines TRBV7-9 with TRBJ1-3; possible D gene TRBD1, 5 bases. CDR3 size: 15 residues. CDR1 SEHNR and CDR2 FQNEAQ come from the germline V gene (reference sequence). V lost 4 bases to trimming and J lost 0 bases, with 10 bases between them. CDR3: CASSSGTSSGNTIYF. For the CDR3, the DNA is TGTGCCAGCAGCTCCGGGACGAGCTCTGGAAACACCATATATTTT.

V usage is TRBV1 and J usage is TRBJ2-1; the listed D gene, TRBD2, was not tested against the DNA. TRBV1 is tagged as a pseudogene. The CDR3 has 19 residues. CDR3 sequence reads: CTSTHTSGEGGVYNNEQFF. CDR3 nucleotides: TGCACCAGCACCCATACTAGCGGGGAGGGAGGGGTTTACAACAATGAGCAGTTCTTC.

V usage is TRBV19 and J usage is TRBJ2-5; 11 bases are shared with TRBD1. V shed 5 bases, J shed 4 bases, and the junction held 3 bases outside the gene matches. Germline V CDR1 and CDR2: LNHDA, SQIVND (reference sequence). The CDR3 length is 14 residues. The CDR3 loop reads CASSVGQGGETQYF. The DNA for the CDR3 is TGTGCCAGTAGTGTGGGACAGGGGGGAGAGACCCAGTACTTC.

This chain uses TRBV4-1 with TRBJ1-2; no clear D. Germline lookup yields CDR1 MGHRA and CDR2 YSYEKL. Trimming left V 0 bases short and J 3 bases short, with 11 bases between. This CDR3 has 15 residues. CDR3 DNA: TGCGCCAGCAGCCAAGATCTCCCAGGAGACTATGGCTACACCTTC. Translation: CASSQDLPGDYGYTF.

CDR3 region: CASSYLSEAFF. The CDR3 coding sequence is TGTGCCAGCAGTTACTTGTCAGAAGCTTTCTTT. The chain recombines TRBV6-6 with TRBJ1-1; D is unresolved. The ends were cut back, 1 base at V and 8 bases at J, with 5 bases in the middle. Germline CDR1 MNHNY, CDR2 SVGAGI (reference sequence). The CDR3 length is 11 residues.

The genes are TRBV7-9 and TRBJ1-4; D may be TRBD1 (6 bases). Germline assignment: CDR1 SEHNR and CDR2 FQNEAQ (reference sequence). The V and J ends lost 5 bases and 5 bases respectively, with 18 bases between them. This CDR3 comprises 16 residues. CDR3 region: CASSPGRGQLNEKLFF. CDR3 DNA sequence: TGTGCCAGCAGCCCGGGTCGAGGACAGCTAAATGAAAAACTGTTTTTT.

This sequence joins TRBV19 and TRBJ1-5; TRBD1 aligns across 8 bases. The V gene end was trimmed by 3 bases and the J gene end by 3 bases; junction bases not matched to a gene: 7. The CDR3 sequence is 16 residues long. Per germline, CDR1 LNHDA and CDR2 SQIVND (reference sequence). The CDR3 DNA reads TGTGCCAGTAGTATTAGGGGGACAGGTCTCAATCAGCCCCAGCATTTT. Amino acid sequence: CASSIRGTGLNQPQHF.

The chain joins TRBV5-6 to TRBJ1-1, with 11 bases identical to TRBD1. With V trimmed by 5 bases and J by 3 bases, 6 bases remained unmatched. From germline, CDR1 is SGHDT and CDR2 YYEEEE. The CDR3 spans 15 residues. This CDR3 is CASRPEGQGDTEAFF. The CDR3 nucleotides are TGTGCCAGCAGACCCGAGGGACAGGGGGACACTGAAGCTTTCTTT. Variable domain in full (rest from reference TRBV5-6 and TRBJ1-1): DAGVTQSPTHLIKTRGQQVTLRCSPKSGHDTVSWYQQALGQGPQFIFQYYEEEERQRGNFPDRFSGHQFPNYSSELNVNALLLGDSALYLCASRPEGQGDTEAFFGQGTRLTVV.